Given below is one T cell receptor beta chain in context. Its antigen is unidentified. These data belong to a study of Graves' ophthalmopathy and Graves' hyperthyroidism. Investigators amplified TCR beta CDR3 regions from RNA transcripts. The first-round RT-PCR employed HTBI primers together with the Qiagen OneStep RT-PCR kit. A multiplex PCR was then performed as the second round. Using its own MiXCR run on the multiplex PCR reads, TCRdb lists one record per CDR3 protein. The sample includes approximately 700,000 distinct CDR3 sequences, about 44% seen only once; the top ten take 40% to 45%. Findings and limits, study-wide: A classifier, a 13-signature model, separated ophthalmopathy from stable hyperthyroidism with roughly 90% sensitivity and 75% to 82% specificity.

The TCR originated in an adult man with Graves' ophthalmopathy. The sequencing sample was made of peripheral blood.

CDR3 amino acids: CSVDERWRGATDTQYF. In nucleotides, the CDR3 is TGCAGCGTTGATGAGAGGTGGCGGGGGGCCACAGATACGCAGTATTTT. This chain joins TRBV29-1 and TRBJ2-3; 8 positions match TRBD2. V lost 3 bases and J lost 2; bases outside the gene matches: 10. The CDR3 spans 16 residues. Germline V gene sequence: CDR1 SQVTM, CDR2 ANQGSEA.